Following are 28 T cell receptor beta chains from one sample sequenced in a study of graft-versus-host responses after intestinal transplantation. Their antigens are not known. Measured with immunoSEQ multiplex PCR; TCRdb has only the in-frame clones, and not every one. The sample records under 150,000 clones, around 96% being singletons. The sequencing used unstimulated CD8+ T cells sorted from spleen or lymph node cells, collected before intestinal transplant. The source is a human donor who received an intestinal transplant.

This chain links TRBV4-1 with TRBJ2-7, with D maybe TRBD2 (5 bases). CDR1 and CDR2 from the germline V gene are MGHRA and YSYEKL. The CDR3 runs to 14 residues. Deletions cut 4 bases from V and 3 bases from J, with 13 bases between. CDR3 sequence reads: CASSPPEGSYEQYF. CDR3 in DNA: TGCGCCAGCAGCCCCCCAGAGGGCAGCTACGAGCAGTACTTC.

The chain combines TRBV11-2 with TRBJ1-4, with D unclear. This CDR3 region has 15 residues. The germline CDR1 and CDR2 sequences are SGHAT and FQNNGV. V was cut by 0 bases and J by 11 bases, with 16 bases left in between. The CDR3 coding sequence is TGTGCCAGCAGCTTAGAGCACGGAACACCTGGGAAACTGTTTTTT. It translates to CASSLEHGTPGKLFF.

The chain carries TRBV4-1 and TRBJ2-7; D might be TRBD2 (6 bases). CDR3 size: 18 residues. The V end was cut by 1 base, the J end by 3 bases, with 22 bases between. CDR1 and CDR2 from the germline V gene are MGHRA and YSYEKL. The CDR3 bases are TGCGCCAGCAGCCAAGTCGTTTCGCTAGCGTCCCCTCTCTACGAGCAGTACTTC. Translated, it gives CASSQVVSLASPLYEQYF.

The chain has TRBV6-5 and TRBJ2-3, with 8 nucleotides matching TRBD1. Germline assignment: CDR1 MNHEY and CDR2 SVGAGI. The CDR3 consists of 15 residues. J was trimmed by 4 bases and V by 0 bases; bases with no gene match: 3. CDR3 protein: CASSYSAGGADTQYF. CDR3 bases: TGTGCCAGCAGTTACTCGGCAGGGGGCGCAGATACGCAGTATTTT.

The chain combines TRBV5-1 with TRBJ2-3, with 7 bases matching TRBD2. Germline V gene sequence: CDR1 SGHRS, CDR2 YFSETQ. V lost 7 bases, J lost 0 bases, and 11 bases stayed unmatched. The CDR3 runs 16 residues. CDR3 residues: CASVKRAGMSTDTQYF. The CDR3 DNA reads TGCGCCAGCGTTAAAAGAGCGGGAATGAGCACAGATACGCAGTATTTT.

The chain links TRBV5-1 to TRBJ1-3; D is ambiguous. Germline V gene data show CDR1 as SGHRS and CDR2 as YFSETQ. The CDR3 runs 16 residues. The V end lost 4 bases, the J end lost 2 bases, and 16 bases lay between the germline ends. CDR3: CASSRKPWETGNTIYF. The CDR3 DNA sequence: TGCGCCAGCAGCCGTAAACCGTGGGAGACTGGAAACACCATATATTTT. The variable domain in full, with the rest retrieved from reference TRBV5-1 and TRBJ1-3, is KAGVTQTPRYLIKTRGQQVTLSCSPISGHRSVSWYQQTPGQGLQFLFEYFSETQRNKGNFPGRFSGRQFSNSRSEMNVSTLELGDSALYLCASSRKPWETGNTIYFGEGSWLTVV.

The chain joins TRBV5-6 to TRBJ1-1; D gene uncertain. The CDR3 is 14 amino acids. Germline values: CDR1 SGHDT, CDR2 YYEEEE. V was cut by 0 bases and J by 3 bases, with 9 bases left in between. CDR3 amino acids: CASSLAVLYTEAFF. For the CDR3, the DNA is TGTGCCAGCAGCTTGGCCGTACTGTACACTGAAGCTTTCTTT.

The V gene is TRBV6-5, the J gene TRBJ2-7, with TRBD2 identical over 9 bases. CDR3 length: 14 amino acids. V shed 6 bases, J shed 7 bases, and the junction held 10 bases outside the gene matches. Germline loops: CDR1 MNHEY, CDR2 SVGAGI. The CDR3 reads CASSLSRREGEQYF. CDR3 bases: TGTGCCAGCAGCCTGAGCCGGCGGGAGGGAGAGCAGTACTTC.

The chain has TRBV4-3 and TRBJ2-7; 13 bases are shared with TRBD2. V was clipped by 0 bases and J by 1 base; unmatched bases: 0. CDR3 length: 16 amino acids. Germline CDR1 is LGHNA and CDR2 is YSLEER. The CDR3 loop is CASSQEGLAGSYEQYF. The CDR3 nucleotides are TGCGCCAGCAGCCAAGAGGGACTAGCGGGGTCCTACGAGCAGTACTTC.

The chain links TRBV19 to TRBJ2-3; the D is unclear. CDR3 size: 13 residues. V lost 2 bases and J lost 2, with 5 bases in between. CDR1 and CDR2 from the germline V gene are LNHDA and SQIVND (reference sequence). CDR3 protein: CASSIITTDTQYF. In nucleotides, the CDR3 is TGTGCCAGTAGTATAATAACCACAGATACGCAGTATTTT. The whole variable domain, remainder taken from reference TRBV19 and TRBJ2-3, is DGGITQSPKYLFRKEGQNVTLSCEQNLNHDAMYWYRQDPGQGLRLIYYSQIVNDFQKGDIAEGYSVSREKKESFPLTVTSAQKNPTAFYLCASSIITTDTQYFGPGTRLTVL.

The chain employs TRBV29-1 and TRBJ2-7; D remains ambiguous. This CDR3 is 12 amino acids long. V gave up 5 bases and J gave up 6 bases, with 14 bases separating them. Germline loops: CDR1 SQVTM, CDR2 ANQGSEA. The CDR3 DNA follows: TGCAGCGTTCTTGGCCGGGTTGGCGAGCAGTACTTC. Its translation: CSVLGRVGEQYF.

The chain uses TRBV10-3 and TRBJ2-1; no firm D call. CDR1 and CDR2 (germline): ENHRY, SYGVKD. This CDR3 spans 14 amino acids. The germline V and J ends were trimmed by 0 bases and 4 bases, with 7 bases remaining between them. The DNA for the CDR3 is TGTGCCATCAGTGAGTCGGCCTCTTACAATGAGCAGTTCTTC. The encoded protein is CAISESASYNEQFF.

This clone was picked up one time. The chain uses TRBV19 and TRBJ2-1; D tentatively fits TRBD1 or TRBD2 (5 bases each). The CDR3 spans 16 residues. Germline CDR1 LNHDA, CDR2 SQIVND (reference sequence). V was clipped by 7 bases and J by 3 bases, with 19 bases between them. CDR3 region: CASTRGPVQNYNEQFF. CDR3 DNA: TGTGCCAGTACCCGGGGACCCGTCCAAAACTACAATGAGCAGTTCTTC.

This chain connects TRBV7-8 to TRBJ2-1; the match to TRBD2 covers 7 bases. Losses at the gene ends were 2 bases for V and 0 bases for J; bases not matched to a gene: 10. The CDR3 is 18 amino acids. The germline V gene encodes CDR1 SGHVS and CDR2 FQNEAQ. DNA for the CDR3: TGTGCCAGCAGCTTAAGGGTGGCGGGAGATCCCTCCTACAATGAGCAGTTCTTC. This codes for CASSLRVAGDPSYNEQFF.

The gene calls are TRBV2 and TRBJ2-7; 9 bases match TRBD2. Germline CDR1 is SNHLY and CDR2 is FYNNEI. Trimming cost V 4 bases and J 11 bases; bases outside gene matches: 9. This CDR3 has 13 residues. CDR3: CASSGLAEEGKYF. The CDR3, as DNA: TGTGCCAGCAGTGGACTAGCGGAGGAAGGCAAGTACTTC.

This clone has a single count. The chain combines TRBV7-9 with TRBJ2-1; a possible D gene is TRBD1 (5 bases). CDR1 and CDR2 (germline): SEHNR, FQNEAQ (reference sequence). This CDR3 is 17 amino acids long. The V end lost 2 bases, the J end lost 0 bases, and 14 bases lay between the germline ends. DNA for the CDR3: TGTGCCAGCAGCTTACTGTTGGGGCTAAGCTCCTACAATGAGCAGTTCTTC. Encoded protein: CASSLLLGLSSYNEQFF.

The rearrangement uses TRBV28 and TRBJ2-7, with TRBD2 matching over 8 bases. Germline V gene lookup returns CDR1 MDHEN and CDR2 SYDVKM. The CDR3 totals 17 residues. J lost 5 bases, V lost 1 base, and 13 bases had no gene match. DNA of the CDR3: TGTGCCAGCAGTTTATTATTGGGGGGGACTAGTCGAAACGAGCAGTACTTC. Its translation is CASSLLLGGTSRNEQYF.

CDR3 coding DNA: TGTGCCAGCAGCTTGGGGGTGACAGGGCAACCCACCGGGGAGCTGTTTTTT. Its translation is CASSLGVTGQPTGELFF. The chain employs TRBV5-6 and TRBJ2-2; TRBD1 agrees at 7 bases. Germline CDR1 is SGHDT and CDR2 is YYEEEE. Germline trimming cut 0 bases from V and 4 bases from J; bases unmatched to any gene: 9. The CDR3 loop spans 17 amino acids.

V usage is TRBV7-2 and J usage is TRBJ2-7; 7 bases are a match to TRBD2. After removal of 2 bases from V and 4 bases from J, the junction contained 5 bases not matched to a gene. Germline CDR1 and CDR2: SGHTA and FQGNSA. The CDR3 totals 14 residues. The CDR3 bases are TGTGCCAGCAGCTTATTGGGCGGGAGTTACGAGCAGTACTTC. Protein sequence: CASSLLGGSYEQYF.

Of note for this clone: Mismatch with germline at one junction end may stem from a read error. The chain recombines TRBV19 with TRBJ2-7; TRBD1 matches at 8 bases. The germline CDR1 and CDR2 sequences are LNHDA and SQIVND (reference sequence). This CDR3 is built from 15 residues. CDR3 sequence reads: CTSSPGTGTGYEQYF. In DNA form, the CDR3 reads TGTACCAGTAGTCCGGGGACCGGGACAGGCTACGAGCAGTACTTC.

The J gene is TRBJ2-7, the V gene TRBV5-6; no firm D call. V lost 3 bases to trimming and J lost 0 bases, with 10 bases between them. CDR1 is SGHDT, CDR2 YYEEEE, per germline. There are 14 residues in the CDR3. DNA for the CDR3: TGTGCCAGCAGCTCCCGATTTAGCTCCTACGAGCAGTACTTC. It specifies CASSSRFSSYEQYF.

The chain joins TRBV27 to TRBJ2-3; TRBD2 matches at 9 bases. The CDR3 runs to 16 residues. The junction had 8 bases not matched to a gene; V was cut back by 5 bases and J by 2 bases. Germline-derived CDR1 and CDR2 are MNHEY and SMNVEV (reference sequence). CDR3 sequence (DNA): TGTGCCAGCAGTCCCCTGACTAGCGGATTCACAGATACGCAGTATTTT. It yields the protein CASSPLTSGFTDTQYF.

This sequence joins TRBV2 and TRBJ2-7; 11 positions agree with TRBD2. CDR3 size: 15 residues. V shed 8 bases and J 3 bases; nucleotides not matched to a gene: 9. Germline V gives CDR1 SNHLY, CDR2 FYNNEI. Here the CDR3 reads CASLRKLAGVYEQYF. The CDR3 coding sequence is TGTGCCAGCCTAAGAAAACTAGCGGGAGTCTACGAGCAGTACTTC.

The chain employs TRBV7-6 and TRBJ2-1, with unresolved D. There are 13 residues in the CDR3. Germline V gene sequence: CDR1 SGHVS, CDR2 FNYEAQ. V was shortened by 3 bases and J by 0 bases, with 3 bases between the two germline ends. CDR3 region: CASSLGSYNEQFF. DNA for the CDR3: TGTGCCAGCAGCTTGGGCTCCTACAATGAGCAGTTCTTC.

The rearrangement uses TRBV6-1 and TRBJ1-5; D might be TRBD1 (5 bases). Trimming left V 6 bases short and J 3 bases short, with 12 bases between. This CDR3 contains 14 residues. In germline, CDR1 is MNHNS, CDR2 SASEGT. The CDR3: CASSSQVSNQPQHF. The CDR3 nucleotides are TGTGCCAGCAGCTCACAGGTTTCCAATCAGCCCCAGCATTTT.

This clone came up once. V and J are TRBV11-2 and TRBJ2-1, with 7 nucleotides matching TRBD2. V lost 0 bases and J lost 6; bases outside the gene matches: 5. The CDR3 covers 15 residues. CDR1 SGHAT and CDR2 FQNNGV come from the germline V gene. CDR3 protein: CASSLEISGFNEQFF. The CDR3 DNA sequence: TGTGCCAGCAGCTTAGAGATTAGCGGGTTCAATGAGCAGTTCTTC. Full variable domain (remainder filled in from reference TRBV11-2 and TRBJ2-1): EAGVAQSPRYKIIEKRQSVAFWCNPISGHATLYWYQQILGQGPKLLIQFQNNGVVDDSQLPKDRFSAERLKGVDSTLKIQPAKLEDSAVYLCASSLEISGFNEQFFGPGTRLTVL.

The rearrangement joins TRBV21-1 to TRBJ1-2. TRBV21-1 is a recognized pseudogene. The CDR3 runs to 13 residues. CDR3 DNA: TGTGCCAGCAGCAAAGGGATTCCCTATGGCTACACCTTC. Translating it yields CASSKGIPYGYTF.

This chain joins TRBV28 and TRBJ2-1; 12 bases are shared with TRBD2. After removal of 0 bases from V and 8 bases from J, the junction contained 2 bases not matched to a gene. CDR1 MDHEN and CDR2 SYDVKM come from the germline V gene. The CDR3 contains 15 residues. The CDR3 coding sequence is TGTGCCAGCAGTTTATGGGCTAGCGGGAGGGATGAGCAGTTCTTC. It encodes CASSLWASGRDEQFF.